These 7 T cell receptor beta chains share one sample of origin, sequenced in a study of T-cell reconstitution after alpha-beta-depleted transplantation in children. For TCRbeta, the library was prepared with unique molecular identifiers. TCRdb re-derived calls from the PCR reads in MiXCR, one entry per CDR3 protein. The sample yields 550,000 to 800,000 distinct CDR3 sequences, around 13% seen once. Sequencing was performed on PBMCs, taken before TCRalphabeta/CD19-depleted stem cell transplant. Receptors originate from a girl between 2 and 10 years old with congenital amegakaryocytic thrombocytopenia, due to receive a stem cell transplant.

The chain combines TRBV7-8 with TRBJ2-4, with D hard to call. The CDR3 contains 13 residues. V lost 2 bases and J lost 8, with 10 bases in between. From germline, CDR1 is SGHVS and CDR2 FQNEAQ. The CDR3 nucleotides read TGTGCCAGCAGCTTATATGCCGCGGACATTCAGTACTTC. It encodes CASSLYAADIQYF.

V gene TRBV11-2 combines with J gene TRBJ2-2, with TRBD2 as a possible D gene (6 bases). The CDR3 is 15 amino acids. With 3 bases removed from V and 4 bases from J, the gap between germline ends came to 12 bases. Germline CDR1 is SGHAT and CDR2 is FQNNGV. The CDR3 region is CASSLEGLTTGELFF. The CDR3 DNA reads as TGTGCCAGCAGCTTGGAGGGACTTACCACCGGGGAGCTGTTTTTT.

This clonotype was seen repeatedly, ten times or more. V usage is TRBV5-1 and J usage is TRBJ2-1, with TRBD1 matching 9 bases. CDR3 length equals 17 residues. Germline CDR1 SGHRS, CDR2 YFSETQ. The V gene end was trimmed by 4 bases and the J gene end by 8 bases; junction bases not matched to a gene: 16. CDR3 region: CASSRTIRDRVRDEQFF. CDR3 sequence (DNA): TGCGCCAGCAGCCGAACGATCCGGGACAGGGTTCGGGATGAGCAGTTCTTC.

This clonotype was detected many times. The chain uses TRBV20-1 and TRBJ2-1; D uncertain. V was cut by 2 bases and J by 9 bases, with 8 bases left in between. The length of the CDR3 is 11 residues. The V gene's germline CDR1 is DFQATT and CDR2 SNEGSKA (reference sequence). CDR3: CSARNGGEQFF. The CDR3 DNA reads as TGCAGTGCTAGAAACGGCGGTGAGCAGTTCTTC.

Ten or more counts support this clonotype. The V gene is TRBV13, the J gene TRBJ2-1; 7 bases agree with TRBD2. The V gene end was trimmed by 2 bases and the J gene end by 7 bases; junction bases not matched to a gene: 14. The CDR3 is 17 residues long. Germline V gene lookup returns CDR1 PRHDT and CDR2 FYEKMQ (reference sequence). For the CDR3, the DNA is TGTGCCAGCAGCTTACCGGGTGACGGGAGGACCTTAAATGAGCAGTTCTTC. It codes for CASSLPGDGRTLNEQFF.

This clonotype was seen at least ten times. CDR3 sequence: CSATGDYNEQFF. The CDR3 region has the DNA TGCAGTGCTACGGGGGACTACAATGAGCAGTTCTTC. This chain joins TRBV20-1 and TRBJ2-1, with a tentative D call TRBD2 (6 bases). The ends were cut back, 4 bases at V and 3 bases at J, with 7 bases in the middle. The V gene's germline CDR1 is DFQATT and CDR2 SNEGSKA (reference sequence). There are 12 residues in the CDR3.

This clonotype was seen repeatedly, ten times or more. This rearrangement joins TRBV11-2 to TRBJ2-1, with 12 bases fitting TRBD1. This CDR3 has 18 residues. The junction had 17 bases not matched to a gene; V was cut back by 7 bases and J by 7 bases. Germline CDR1 reads SGHAT; CDR2 reads FQNNGV. CDR3 sequence (DNA): TGTGCCAGCACCCCAGGAAGGTTGGGACAGGGGGCTTTAAATGAGCAGTTCTTC. Protein: CASTPGRLGQGALNEQFF.